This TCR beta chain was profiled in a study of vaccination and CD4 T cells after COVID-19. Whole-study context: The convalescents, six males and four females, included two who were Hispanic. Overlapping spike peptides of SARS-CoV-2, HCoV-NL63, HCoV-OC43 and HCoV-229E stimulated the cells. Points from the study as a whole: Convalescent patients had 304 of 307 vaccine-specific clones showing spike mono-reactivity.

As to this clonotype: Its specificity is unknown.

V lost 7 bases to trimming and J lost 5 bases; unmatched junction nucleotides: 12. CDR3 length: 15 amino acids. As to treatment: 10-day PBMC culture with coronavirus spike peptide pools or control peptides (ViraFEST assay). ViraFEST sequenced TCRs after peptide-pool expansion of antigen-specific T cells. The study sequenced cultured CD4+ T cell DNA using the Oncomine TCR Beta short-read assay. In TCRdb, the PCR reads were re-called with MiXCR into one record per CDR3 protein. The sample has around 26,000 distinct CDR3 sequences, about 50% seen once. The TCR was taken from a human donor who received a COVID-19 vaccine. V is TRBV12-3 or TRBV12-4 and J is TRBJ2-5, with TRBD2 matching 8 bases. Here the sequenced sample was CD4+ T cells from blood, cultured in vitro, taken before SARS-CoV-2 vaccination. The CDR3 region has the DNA TGTGCCAGCAACCTAGCCGGGGGGGGCCGGGAGACCCAGTACTTC. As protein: CASNLAGGGRETQYF.